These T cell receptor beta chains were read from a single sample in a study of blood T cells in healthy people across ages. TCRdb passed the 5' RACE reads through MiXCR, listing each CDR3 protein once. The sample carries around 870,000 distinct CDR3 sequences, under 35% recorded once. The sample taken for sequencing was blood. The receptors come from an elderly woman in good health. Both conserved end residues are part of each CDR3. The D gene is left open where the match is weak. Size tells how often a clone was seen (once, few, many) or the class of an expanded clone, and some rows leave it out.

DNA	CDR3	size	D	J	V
TGTGCCAGCAGCTTAACCCCCTTGACCGAGCAGTACTTC	CASSLTPLTEQYF	-	-	TRBJ2-7	TRBV7-3
TGTGCCAGCAGCCATGCCGGGAAACCGAACACTGAAGCTTTCTTT	CASSHAGKPNTEAFF	many	-	TRBJ1-1	TRBV3-1
TGTGCCAGCAGGGGGACAGGGGGAAACATTCAGTACTTC	CASRGTGGNIQYF	-	TRBD1	TRBJ2-4	TRBV6-2/TRBV6-3
TGTGCCAGCAGTGACCGCGGGACTAGCGGGGGGGCTGACAATGAGCAGTACTTC	CASSDRGTSGGADNEQYF	-	TRBD2	TRBJ2-7	TRBV6-1
TGTGCCAGCAGCTTAGAGGGCTCCTACGAGCAGTTCTTC	CASSLEGSYEQFF	-	-	TRBJ2-1	TRBV7-2
TGTGCCAGCATAAGAGGTGGGAGCGGGGGCCAAGAGACCCAGTACTTC	CASIRGGSGGQETQYF	many	TRBD2	TRBJ2-5	TRBV7-2
TGTGCCAGCAGCTTCCGACTAGCGGGGGGGCAGAACACCGGGGAGCGGTTTTTT	CASSFRLAGGQNTGERFF	-	TRBD2	TRBJ2-2	TRBV5-6
TGTGCCGGCAGCCCCGGACAGGGGAACACCGGGGAGCTGTTTTTT	CAGSPGQGNTGELFF	-	TRBD1	TRBJ2-2	TRBV4-2
TGTGCCAGCACCGAGGACATCTACGAGCAGTACTTC	CASTEDIYEQYF	many	-	TRBJ2-7	TRBV6-2/TRBV6-3
TGCGCCAGCAGCCGGACCGGGACTAACCAAGAGACCCAGTACTTC	CASSRTGTNQETQYF	many	TRBD2	TRBJ2-5	TRBV4-1
TGCGCCAGCAGCCAAGATCCACCCGGGGCGGCTCAGCCCCAGCATTTT	CASSQDPPGAAQPQHF	-	-	TRBJ1-5	TRBV4-1
TGTGCCAGCGGATTCAGCTCCTACAATGAGCAGTTCTTC	CASGFSSYNEQFF	many	-	TRBJ2-1	TRBV12-3/TRBV12-4
TGTGCCAGCAGGACAGGCGACAGAAGGGATGGCTACACCTTC	CASRTGDRRDGYTF	many	-	TRBJ1-2	TRBV12-3/TRBV12-4
TGCGCCAGCAGCCAGCGGACAGGGGGCTCAACTAATGAAAAACTGTTTTTT	CASSQRTGGSTNEKLFF	many	TRBD1	TRBJ1-4	TRBV4-1
TGTGCCAGCAGGCCTACTAGCGGGGGGCCAAACATTCAGTACTTC	CASRPTSGGPNIQYF	many	TRBD2	TRBJ2-4	TRBV12-3/TRBV12-4
TGTGCCAGCAGCACCAAGACTAGTTATGGGGAGACCCAGTACTTC	CASSTKTSYGETQYF	many	-	TRBJ2-5	TRBV7-2
TGTGCCAGCAGCATACGACTAGCGGGGGAAGAGACCCAGTACTTC	CASSIRLAGEETQYF	-	TRBD2	TRBJ2-5	TRBV5-4
TGTGCCAGCAAACTGCGTGGGGGACACCCGGGGGGCAATCAGCCCCAGCATTTT	CASKLRGGHPGGNQPQHF	few	-	TRBJ1-5	TRBV6-2/TRBV6-3